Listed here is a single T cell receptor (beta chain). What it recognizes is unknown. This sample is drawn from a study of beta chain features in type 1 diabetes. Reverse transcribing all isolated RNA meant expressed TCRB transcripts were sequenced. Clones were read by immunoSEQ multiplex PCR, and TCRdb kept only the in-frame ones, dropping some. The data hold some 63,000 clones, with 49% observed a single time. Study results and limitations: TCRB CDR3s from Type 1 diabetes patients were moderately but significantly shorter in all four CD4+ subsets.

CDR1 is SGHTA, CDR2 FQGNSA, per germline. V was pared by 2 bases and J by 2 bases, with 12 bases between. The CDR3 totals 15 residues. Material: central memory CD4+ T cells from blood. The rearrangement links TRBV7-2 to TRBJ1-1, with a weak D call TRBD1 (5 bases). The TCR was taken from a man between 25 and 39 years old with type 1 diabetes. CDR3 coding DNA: TGTGCCAGCAGCTTAAAGGGGAAGGGTAACACTGAAGCTTTCTTT. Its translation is CASSLKGKGNTEAFF. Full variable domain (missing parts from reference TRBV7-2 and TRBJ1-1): GAGVSQSPSNKVTEKGKDVELRCDPISGHTALYWYRQSLGQGLEFLIYFQGNSAPDKSGLPSDRFSAERTGGSVSTLTIQRTQQEDSAVYLCASSLKGKGNTEAFFGQGTRLTVV.